The entry below describes one T cell receptor beta chain. The CDR3 covers 16 residues. V shed 4 bases and J 3 bases; nucleotides not matched to a gene: 6. Germline V gene data show CDR1 as SGDLS and CDR2 as YYNGEE. The entry originates in a study of beta chain features in type 1 diabetes. The purity of all sorted populations exceeded 95%. Reverse transcription of all isolated RNA meant that expressed TCRB transcripts were sequenced. Profiling relied on immunoSEQ multiplex PCR, and the TCRdb table lists in-frame clones only, not all of them. The profile shows 900,000 or so clones, roughly 15% of them singletons.

The rearrangement links TRBV9 to TRBJ1-4, with 10 bases lining up with TRBD1. Sequences were obtained from naive CD4+ T cells from blood. This clonotype was obtained from a woman younger than 30 in good health. The CDR3 nucleotides read TGTGCCAGCAGCCTGACAGGGGGCGCCGCTAATGAAAAACTGTTTTTT. This gives the protein CASSLTGGAANEKLFF.